Below are 10 T cell receptor beta chains sequenced from a single sample in a study of cytomegalovirus exposure and HLA in healthy donors. The PCR had 60 Vbeta and 13 Jbeta primers. Method: immunoSEQ multiplex PCR; TCRdb's copy keeps in-frame clones and lacks some. Among roughly 100,000 clones, more than 60% were seen once, and the ten largest hold approximately 5.1%. Sequencing was done on a sample of PBMCs. Every receptor here comes from a female donor in good health and CMV-seropositive.

The chain combines TRBV11-2 with TRBJ2-7; no reliable D call. This CDR3 is built from 13 residues. With 0 bases removed from V and 6 bases from J, the gap between germline ends came to 9 bases. Germline CDR1 is SGHAT and CDR2 is FQNNGV. CDR3 DNA: TGTGCCAGCAGCTTAGATCTAGGTGGCGAGCAGTACTTC. This codes for CASSLDLGGEQYF.

The V call is TRBV5-4, the J call TRBJ2-5; TRBD2 aligns across 8 bases. The J call is in doubt because the DNA end fits TRBJ2-7 better. The CDR3 length is 15 residues. CDR1 is SGHNT and CDR2 is YYREEE in the germline V gene (reference sequence). This CDR3 is CASSPQSGSSYEQYF. DNA of the CDR3: TGTGCCAGCAGCCCCCAAAGCGGGAGTTCGTACGAGCAGTACTTC.

The rearrangement links TRBV9 to TRBJ1-3; no clear D gene. The V end lost 0 bases, the J end lost 0 bases, and 10 bases lay between the germline ends. From germline, CDR1 is SGDLS and CDR2 YYNGEE. The CDR3 is 16 amino acids. The CDR3 region has the DNA TGTGCCAGCAGCGTAGGAGGCGGGGACTCTGGAAACACCATATATTTT. It codes for CASSVGGGDSGNTIYF.

This clone was seen a single time. The rearrangement links TRBV14 to TRBJ1-1; D gene uncertain. V lost 3 bases to trimming and J lost 5 bases, with 19 bases between them. CDR1 is SGHDN, CDR2 FVKESK, per germline. This CDR3 region has 16 residues. CDR3 protein: CASSHLHAGPMTEAFF. For the CDR3, the DNA is TGTGCCAGCAGCCATCTCCACGCAGGCCCGATGACTGAAGCTTTCTTT.

The rearrangement uses TRBV13 and TRBJ2-5, with 7 bases lining up with TRBD2. This CDR3 comprises 13 residues. Germline V gene lookup returns CDR1 PRHDT and CDR2 FYEKMQ (reference sequence). V shed 4 bases, J shed 5 bases, and the junction held 4 bases outside the gene matches. CDR3 nucleotides: TGTGCCAGCAGCTATACTAGCGTGGAGACCCAGTACTTC. Translated, it gives CASSYTSVETQYF.

The gene calls are TRBV5-1 and TRBJ1-1, with D possibly TRBD1 on 6 matching bases. Trimming removed 4 bases from V and 3 bases from J, with 16 bases in between. The germline V gene has CDR1 SGHRS and CDR2 YFSETQ. The CDR3 is made up of 15 amino acids. The CDR3 sequence: CASSPGDRIYTEAFF. CDR3 nucleotide sequence: TGCGCCAGCAGCCCTGGTGACAGGATATACACTGAAGCTTTCTTT. The full variable domain, with the rest looked up from reference TRBV5-1 and TRBJ1-1, is KAGVTQTPRYLIKTRGQQVTLSCSPISGHRSVSWYQQTPGQGLQFLFEYFSETQRNKGNFPGRFSGRQFSNSRSEMNVSTLELGDSALYLCASSPGDRIYTEAFFGQGTRLTVV.

This clone came up a few times. This sequence joins TRBV2 and TRBJ2-1; D remains unclear. The CDR3 covers 14 residues. The V end lost 3 bases, the J end lost 7 bases, and 13 bases lay between the germline ends. Germline V CDR1 and CDR2: SNHLY, FYNNEI. CDR3 in amino acids: CASSEVYRRNEQFF. CDR3 DNA: TGTGCCAGCAGTGAGGTTTATAGGAGAAATGAGCAGTTCTTC.

The chain uses TRBV13 and TRBJ2-2; D perhaps matches TRBD1 (5 bases). Trimming cost V 1 base and J 5 bases, with 14 bases left between them. CDR1 and CDR2 from the germline V gene are PRHDT and FYEKMQ (reference sequence). The CDR3 extends over 16 amino acids. CDR3 in amino acids: CASSLAPGISTGELFF. In DNA form, the CDR3 reads TGTGCCAGCAGCTTAGCCCCAGGGATTTCTACCGGGGAGCTGTTTTTT.

The chain uses TRBV5-1 and TRBJ2-7; D gene unclear. The CDR3 contains 16 residues. Trimming cost V 1 base and J 3 bases, with 17 bases left between them. Germline values: CDR1 SGHRS, CDR2 YFSETQ. The CDR3 spells CASSLYTTVVGYEQYF. CDR3 in DNA: TGCGCCAGCAGCTTGTATACTACCGTGGTTGGCTACGAGCAGTACTTC.

This chain connects TRBV2 to TRBJ2-3, with 10 bases that match TRBD2. J lost 3 bases, V lost 5 bases, and 2 bases had no gene match. The CDR3 is 14 residues long. Per the germline V gene, CDR1 is SNHLY and CDR2 is FYNNEI. The CDR3 is CASSSSGRTDTQYF. Written as DNA, the CDR3 is TGTGCCAGCAGTTCTAGCGGGAGAACAGATACGCAGTATTTT. The full variable domain, completed using reference TRBV2 and TRBJ2-3, is EPEVTQTPSHQVTQMGQEVILRCVPISNHLYFYWYRQILGQKVEFLVSFYNNEISEKSEIFDDQFSVERPDGSNFTLKIRSTKLEDSAMYFCASSSSGRTDTQYFGPGTRLTVL.